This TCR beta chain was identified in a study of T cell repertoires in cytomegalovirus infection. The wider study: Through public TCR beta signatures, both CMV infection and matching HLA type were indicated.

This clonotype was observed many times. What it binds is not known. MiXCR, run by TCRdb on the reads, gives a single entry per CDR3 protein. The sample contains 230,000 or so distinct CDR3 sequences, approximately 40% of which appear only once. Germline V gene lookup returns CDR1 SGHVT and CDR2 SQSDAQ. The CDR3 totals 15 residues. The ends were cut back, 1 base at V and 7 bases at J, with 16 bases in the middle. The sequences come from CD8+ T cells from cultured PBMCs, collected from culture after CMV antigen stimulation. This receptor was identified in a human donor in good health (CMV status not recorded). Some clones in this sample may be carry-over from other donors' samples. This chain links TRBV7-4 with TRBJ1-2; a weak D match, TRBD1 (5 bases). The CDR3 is CASSLVPMWRGGYTF. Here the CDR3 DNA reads TGTGCCAGCAGCTTAGTACCCATGTGGAGGGGTGGCTACACCTTC.